This T cell receptor (beta chain) emerged from a study of OX40 agonist ivuxolimab in advanced cancers. Describing the broader study: Ivuxolimab was an agonistic, fully human IgG2 monoclonal antibody directed against OX40 (CD134), a costimulatory receptor. Peripheral TCRbeta sequencing aimed to test whether ivuxolimab altered TCR sequence diversity and caused clonal T-cell expansion. Partial responses occurred in three dose-escalation patients, of whom one had hepatocellular carcinoma and two had cutaneous melanoma. Of the approximately 54 dose-escalation patients, hepatocellular carcinoma was present in approximately 20, melanoma in around 15, renal cell carcinoma in 9 and head and neck cancer in 9. Patients were allowed to have had prior anti-PD-1, anti-PD-L1 or anti-CTLA-4 therapy, and 40% to 45% of the dose-escalation patients had been treated with checkpoint inhibitors. A male proportion of 75% to 85% and a mean age of around 60 years, ranging from about 23 to 79, were recorded for the dose-escalation cohort. Intravenous ivuxolimab was administered to patients every 2 weeks at six dose levels: 0.01, 0.1, 0.3, 1.5, 3 and 10 mg/kg. The paper describes the monotherapy dose-escalation part (N = 52 patients) of the phase I trial of ivuxolimab. Study-wide conclusions, independent of this receptor: After ivuxolimab, CD8+ T cells had more expanded clones than CD4+ T cells on average. Low levels of normalized T-cell clonal expansion were also seen in some nonresponding patients. At doses from 0.1 to 3.0 mg/kg, clonal expansion was seen in both CD4+ and CD8+ blood T cells between baseline and week 6. Partial responders in the 0.1-3.0 mg/kg groups had among the lowest normalized peripheral clonal expansion, especially among CD8+ T cells. Antigen specificity was not determined for the clonally expanded peripheral T cells.

Patients with a history of autoimmune disease or receiving systemic immunosuppression were excluded from the trial. Peripheral blood for TCR sequencing was collected from all dose cohorts at baseline, on cycle 4 day 1, and on cycle 7 day 1. Samples were obtained from an open-label, multicenter, first-in-human phase I dose-escalation trial of ivuxolimab. Adults with locally advanced or metastatic melanoma, renal cell, hepatocellular, or head and neck squamous cell carcinoma were enrolled in the trial. CD4+ and CD8+ T cells were sorted separately from peripheral blood before TCR sequencing. For this clone: Its antigen is still unknown. No base quality information exists; no much larger clone differs at one position.

Inclusive of the bounding cysteine and phenylalanine, the CDR3 is 14 residues long. Kept here is only the CDR3 DNA, which spans 42 bases and is read in frame from base 1. At the junction V is shortened by 5 bases and J by 5 bases; bases outside the gene matches: 4. As encoded in the germline V gene (reference sequence), CDR1 is PRHDT while CDR2 is FYEKMQ. To sequence the TCRbeta CDR3 region, genomic DNA was isolated from the sorted cells. The immunoSEQ Assay was used for sequencing of TCRbeta CDR3 regions. TCRdb took over this immuneACCESS table, retaining in-frame rearrangements with V and J assigned. Such tables are incomplete; in checked studies, under half of the missing clones stem from an unresolved V gene, and the remainder is unexplained. This sample gives about 69,000 clones in total; 85% to 90% of them show up just once. Around 6.5% of the sample is held by the ten biggest clonotypes.

The V gene is TRBV13 and the J gene is TRBJ2-7, and TRBD1 aligns with 12 junction nucleotides. This material consisted of CD4+ or CD8+ T cells sorted from blood, taken in a trial of the OX40 agonist ivuxolimab. The TCR comes from an adult with an advanced solid tumor such as melanoma, head and neck, liver or kidney cancer. The CDR3 region: CASSQGTGGHEQYF. At the DNA level, the sequence is TGTGCCAGCAGCCAAGGGACAGGGGGCCACGAGCAGTACTTC. The CDR3 plus the reference TRBV13 and TRBJ2-7 genes for the other parts give the full variable domain: AAGVIQSPRHLIKEKRETATLKCYPIPRHDTVYWYQQGPGQDPQFLISFYEKMQSDKGSIPDRFSAQQFSDYHSELNMSSLELGDSALYFCASSQGTGGHEQYFGPGTRLTVT.